This T cell receptor beta chain came from a study of T cell repertoires in cytomegalovirus infection. Using its own MiXCR run on the reads, TCRdb lists one record per CDR3 protein. The table has about 230,000 distinct CDR3 sequences, about 23% seen once. This clonotype was recorded at least ten times. The target antigen is unknown. This CDR3 has 16 amino acids. With V trimmed by 0 bases and J by 3 bases, 6 bases remained unmatched. Per the germline V gene, CDR1 is ENHRY and CDR2 is SYGVKD. Points from the study as a whole: Based on cumulative public TCR beta family frequency, carriers of CMV plus the relevant HLA were identified.

The source material was CD8+ T cells from PBMCs. The rearrangement joins TRBV10-3 to TRBJ1-1; 8 bases line up with TRBD1. The clonotype comes from a human donor in good health (CMV status not recorded). Some clones in this sample may be carry-over from other donors' samples. In DNA form, the CDR3 reads TGTGCCATCAGTGAGTCGATGCAGGGGGCTGACACTGAAGCTTTCTTT. This translates into CAISESMQGADTEAFF.